A selection of T cell receptor beta chains follows, all from one sample in a study of early T cells in non-severe SARS-CoV-2 infection. TCRdb called the 5' RACE reads again in MiXCR, with one record for every CDR3 protein. The sample has 65,000 to 80,000 distinct CDR3 sequences; roughly 13% are singletons. Sequencing input: whole blood. These receptors all come from an adult who was a healthcare worker with PCR-confirmed SARS-CoV-2 infection or an uninfected control (not recorded which). Both conserved end residues are part of each CDR3. Fields, in order: J gene, D gene, CDR3 length, V gene, clone size, CDR3 protein, CDR3 DNA. A D gene is named only where the DNA matches it firmly. Size tells how often a clone was seen (once, few, many) or the class of an expanded clone, and some rows leave it out.

j_gene: TRBJ2-1; d_gene: TRBD2; len: 14; v_gene: TRBV29-1; abundance: few; CDR3aa: CSASWGRAGNEQFF; CDR3nt: TGCAGCGCCAGTTGGGGGAGGGCCGGGAATGAGCAGTTCTTC
j_gene: TRBJ1-4; d_gene: -; len: 14; v_gene: TRBV28; abundance: -; CDR3aa: CASSLVRSIEKLFF; CDR3nt: TGTGCCAGCAGTTTAGTTAGGTCGATTGAAAAACTGTTTTTT
j_gene: TRBJ2-1; d_gene: -; len: 16; v_gene: TRBV27; abundance: -; CDR3aa: CASSYVPRRLYNEQFF; CDR3nt: TGTGCCAGCAGTTATGTCCCTAGAAGGTTATACAATGAGCAGTTCTTC
j_gene: TRBJ2-1; d_gene: -; len: 14; v_gene: TRBV5-1; abundance: -; CDR3aa: CASSLGSTDNEQFF; CDR3nt: TGCGCCAGCAGCTTGGGTTCGACGGACAATGAGCAGTTCTTC
j_gene: TRBJ1-1; d_gene: -; len: 13; v_gene: TRBV7-9; abundance: few; CDR3aa: CASSLGWEAEAFF; CDR3nt: TGTGCCAGCAGCTTAGGATGGGAGGCTGAAGCTTTCTTT
j_gene: TRBJ2-3; d_gene: TRBD2; len: 14; v_gene: TRBV3-1; abundance: -; CDR3aa: CASSQVLAGDTQYF; CDR3nt: TGTGCCAGCAGCCAAGTGCTAGCGGGAGATACGCAGTATTTT
j_gene: TRBJ2-5; d_gene: -; len: 11; v_gene: TRBV12-3/TRBV12-4; abundance: few; CDR3aa: CASSHSETQYF; CDR3nt: TGTGCCAGCAGTCACTCGGAGACCCAGTACTTC
j_gene: TRBJ2-2; d_gene: TRBD1; len: 16; v_gene: TRBV4-2; abundance: -; CDR3aa: CASSQGQGANTGELFF; CDR3nt: TGTGCCAGCAGCCAAGGTCAGGGGGCGAACACCGGGGAGCTGTTTTTT
j_gene: TRBJ2-7; d_gene: TRBD2; len: 13; v_gene: TRBV3-1; abundance: few; CDR3aa: CASSQASGLSLYF; CDR3nt: TGTGCCAGCAGCCAAGCTAGCGGACTTAGCCTGTACTTC
j_gene: TRBJ1-3; d_gene: -; len: 16; v_gene: TRBV29-1; abundance: few; CDR3aa: CSVEDLEESSGNTIYF; CDR3nt: TGCAGCGTTGAAGATCTGGAGGAGAGCTCTGGAAACACCATATATTTT
j_gene: TRBJ2-5; d_gene: -; len: 15; v_gene: TRBV11-2; abundance: many; CDR3aa: CATRRRTTTSETQYF; CDR3nt: TGTGCCACCCGTCGACGCACTACCACCTCAGAGACCCAGTACTTC
j_gene: TRBJ2-5; d_gene: -; len: 14; v_gene: TRBV11-1; abundance: -; CDR3aa: CASSLGQGQETQYF; CDR3nt: TGTGCCAGCAGCTTAGGGCAGGGACAAGAGACCCAGTACTTC
j_gene: TRBJ2-3; d_gene: -; len: 15; v_gene: TRBV28; abundance: -; CDR3aa: CASSLATRPTDTQYF; CDR3nt: TGTGCCAGCAGTTTAGCGACCAGGCCCACAGATACGCAGTATTTT
j_gene: TRBJ1-6; d_gene: -; len: 15; v_gene: TRBV2; abundance: many; CDR3aa: CASTAEVGLYSPLHF; CDR3nt: TGTGCCAGCACGGCCGAGGTCGGACTCTATTCACCCCTCCACTTT
j_gene: TRBJ2-7; d_gene: TRBD1; len: 16; v_gene: TRBV7-9; abundance: few; CDR3aa: CASSLGVDRGHYEQYF; CDR3nt: TGTGCCAGCAGCCTAGGGGTCGACAGGGGACACTACGAGCAGTACTTC
j_gene: TRBJ2-7; d_gene: -; len: 15; v_gene: TRBV5-1; abundance: few; CDR3aa: CASSLGHRPYYEQYF; CDR3nt: TGCGCCAGCAGCTTGGGGCACAGGCCGTACTACGAGCAGTACTTC
j_gene: TRBJ1-3; d_gene: -; len: 15; v_gene: TRBV20-1; abundance: -; CDR3aa: CSARSLRGPGNTIYF; CDR3nt: TGCAGTGCTAGATCACTCAGAGGTCCTGGAAACACCATATATTTT
j_gene: TRBJ2-1; d_gene: -; len: 15; v_gene: TRBV20-1; abundance: -; CDR3aa: CSATLGGVGYNEQFF; CDR3nt: TGCAGTGCTACGCTCGGGGGAGTTGGCTACAATGAGCAGTTCTTC
j_gene: TRBJ1-1; d_gene: -; len: 14; v_gene: TRBV5-6; abundance: -; CDR3aa: CASSLRRTISEAFF; CDR3nt: TGTGCCAGCAGCTTAAGGAGGACAATCTCTGAAGCTTTCTTT
j_gene: TRBJ1-2; d_gene: TRBD1; len: 16; v_gene: TRBV28; abundance: -; CDR3aa: CASSFTGAGGGYGYTF; CDR3nt: TGTGCCAGCAGTTTTACAGGGGCCGGGGGCGGCTATGGCTACACCTTC
j_gene: TRBJ2-1; d_gene: -; len: 15; v_gene: TRBV11-2; abundance: once; CDR3aa: CASGLEAGTDNEQFF; CDR3nt: TGTGCCAGCGGCTTAGAAGCAGGGACCGACAATGAGCAGTTCTTC
j_gene: TRBJ1-1; d_gene: TRBD1; len: 12; v_gene: TRBV3-1; abundance: -; CDR3aa: CASSQRTGEAFF; CDR3nt: TGTGCCAGCAGCCAAAGGACAGGGGAAGCTTTCTTT
j_gene: TRBJ1-1; d_gene: -; len: 15; v_gene: TRBV5-1; abundance: few; CDR3aa: CASSFTPEGRGEAFF; CDR3nt: TGCGCCAGCAGCTTCACTCCAGAGGGGAGGGGCGAAGCTTTCTTT
j_gene: TRBJ2-1; d_gene: TRBD1; len: 15; v_gene: TRBV10-1; abundance: many; CDR3aa: CASTSTGPNYNEQFF; CDR3nt: TGCGCCAGCACCTCGACAGGGCCGAACTACAATGAGCAGTTCTTC
j_gene: TRBJ2-2; d_gene: TRBD2; len: 17; v_gene: TRBV4-2; abundance: many; CDR3aa: CASSQEVRTSGTGELFF; CDR3nt: TGTGCCAGCAGCCAAGAGGTCCGGACTAGCGGGACCGGGGAGCTGTTTTTT
j_gene: TRBJ1-3; d_gene: TRBD1; len: 14; v_gene: TRBV20-1; abundance: many; CDR3aa: CSAPVGTGGNTIYF; CDR3nt: TGCAGTGCCCCAGTCGGGACAGGTGGAAACACCATATATTTT
j_gene: TRBJ1-6; d_gene: -; len: 16; v_gene: TRBV18; abundance: -; CDR3aa: CASSPLPDGNNSPLHF; CDR3nt: TGTGCCAGCTCACCCTTACCAGACGGGAATAATTCACCCCTCCACTTT
j_gene: TRBJ2-5; d_gene: -; len: 14; v_gene: TRBV7-2; abundance: few; CDR3aa: CASSPGTSHETQYF; CDR3nt: TGTGCCAGCAGCCCCGGGACTTCTCACGAGACCCAGTACTTC
j_gene: TRBJ1-3; d_gene: -; len: 18; v_gene: TRBV4-2; abundance: -; CDR3aa: CASSQELPGGRTRNTIYF; CDR3nt: TGTGCCAGCAGCCAAGAGCTCCCGGGGGGCAGGACCCGAAACACCATATATTTT
j_gene: TRBJ1-2; d_gene: -; len: 13; v_gene: TRBV3-1; abundance: many; CDR3aa: CASSAGQYYGYTF; CDR3nt: TGTGCCAGCAGCGCCGGACAGTACTATGGCTACACCTTC
j_gene: TRBJ1-2; d_gene: -; len: 14; v_gene: TRBV6-1; abundance: -; CDR3aa: CASSLRGGSYGYTF; CDR3nt: TGTGCCAGCAGTCTACGCGGAGGAAGCTATGGCTACACCTTC
j_gene: TRBJ2-1; d_gene: -; len: 14; v_gene: TRBV9; abundance: -; CDR3aa: CASSVGTSYNEQFF; CDR3nt: TGTGCCAGCAGCGTAGGAACCAGCTACAATGAGCAGTTCTTC
j_gene: TRBJ2-1; d_gene: TRBD2; len: 15; v_gene: TRBV11-3; abundance: few; CDR3aa: CASSLGTSGANEQFF; CDR3nt: TGTGCCAGCAGCTTAGGGACTAGCGGGGCCAATGAGCAGTTCTTC
j_gene: TRBJ2-1; d_gene: -; len: 14; v_gene: TRBV5-1; abundance: -; CDR3aa: CASSLLARYNEQFF; CDR3nt: TGCGCCAGCAGCTTGTTGGCGAGATACAATGAGCAGTTCTTC
j_gene: TRBJ2-7; d_gene: TRBD1; len: 13; v_gene: TRBV11-2; abundance: few; CDR3aa: CASRGQGAYEQYF; CDR3nt: TGTGCCAGCCGAGGACAGGGTGCATACGAGCAGTACTTC
j_gene: TRBJ2-3; d_gene: TRBD2; len: 17; v_gene: TRBV27; abundance: many; CDR3aa: CASSLRLAGVGADTQYF; CDR3nt: TGTGCCAGCAGTCTCAGACTAGCGGGAGTCGGAGCAGATACGCAGTATTTT
j_gene: TRBJ2-1; d_gene: -; len: 12; v_gene: TRBV27; abundance: few; CDR3aa: CASSLEGYGQFF; CDR3nt: TGTGCCAGCAGTTTGGAGGGCTATGGGCAGTTCTTC